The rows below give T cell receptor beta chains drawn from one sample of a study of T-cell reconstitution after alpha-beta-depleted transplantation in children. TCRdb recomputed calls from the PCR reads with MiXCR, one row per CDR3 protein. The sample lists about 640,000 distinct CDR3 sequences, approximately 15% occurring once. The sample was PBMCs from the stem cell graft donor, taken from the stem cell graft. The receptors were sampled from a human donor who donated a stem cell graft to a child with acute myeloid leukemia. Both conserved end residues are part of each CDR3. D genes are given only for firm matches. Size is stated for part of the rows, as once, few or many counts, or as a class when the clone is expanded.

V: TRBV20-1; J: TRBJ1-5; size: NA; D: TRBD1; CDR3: CSARDPLGAGGEGQPQHF; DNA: TGCAGTGCTAGAGATCCCCTCGGGGCAGGGGGCGAAGGTCAGCCCCAGCATTTT
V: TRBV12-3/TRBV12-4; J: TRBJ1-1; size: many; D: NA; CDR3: CASSLGTAEAFF; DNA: TGTGCCAGCAGTTTGGGGACGGCTGAAGCTTTCTTT
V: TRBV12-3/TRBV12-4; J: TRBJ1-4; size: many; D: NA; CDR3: CASSLRPANEKLFF; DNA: TGTGCCAGCAGTTTAAGGCCAGCAAATGAAAAACTGTTTTTT
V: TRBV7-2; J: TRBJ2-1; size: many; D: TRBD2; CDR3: CASSFGLVGSYNEQFF; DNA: TGTGCCAGCAGCTTCGGACTAGTAGGGTCCTACAATGAGCAGTTCTTC
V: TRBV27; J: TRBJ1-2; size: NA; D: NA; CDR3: CASSLTLGGGVTYGYTF; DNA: TGTGCCAGCAGTCTAACCCTCGGTGGAGGGGTGACCTATGGCTACACCTTC
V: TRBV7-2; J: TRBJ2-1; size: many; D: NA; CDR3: CASSFGGRHNEQFF; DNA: TGTGCCAGCAGCTTCGGGGGGCGCCACAATGAGCAGTTCTTC
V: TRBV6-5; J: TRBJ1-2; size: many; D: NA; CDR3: CASSPGTSYGYTF; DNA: TGTGCCAGCAGTCCCGGGACGAGCTATGGCTACACCTTC
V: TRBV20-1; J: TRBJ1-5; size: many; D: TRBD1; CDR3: CSAGNRGTNQPQHF; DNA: TGCAGTGCTGGGAACAGGGGAACCAATCAGCCCCAGCATTTT
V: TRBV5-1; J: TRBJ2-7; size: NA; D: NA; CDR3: CASSFVDRTTYEQYF; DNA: TGCGCCAGCAGCTTCGTCGACAGAACCACCTACGAGCAGTACTTC
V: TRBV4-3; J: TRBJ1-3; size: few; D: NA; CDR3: CASSEGESSGNTIYF; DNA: TGCGCCAGCAGCGAAGGGGAGAGCTCTGGAAACACCATATATTTT
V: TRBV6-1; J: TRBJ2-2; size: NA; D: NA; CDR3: CASRAGPDPGELFF; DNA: TGTGCCAGCAGAGCCGGGCCGGACCCCGGGGAGCTGTTTTTT
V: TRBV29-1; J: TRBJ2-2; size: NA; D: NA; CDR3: CSVPFYTGELFF; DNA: TGCAGCGTACCTTTTTACACCGGGGAGCTGTTTTTT
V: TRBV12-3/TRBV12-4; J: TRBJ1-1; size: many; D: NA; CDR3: CASSLIGDTEAFF; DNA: TGTGCCAGCAGTTTAATAGGGGACACTGAAGCTTTCTTT
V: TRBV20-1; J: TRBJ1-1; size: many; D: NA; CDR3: CSAIRGYTEAFF; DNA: TGCAGTGCTATACGCGGGTACACTGAAGCTTTCTTT
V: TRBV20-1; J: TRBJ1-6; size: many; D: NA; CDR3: CSGGERPNSPLHF; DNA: TGCAGTGGGGGGGAGAGACCTAATTCACCCCTCCACTTT
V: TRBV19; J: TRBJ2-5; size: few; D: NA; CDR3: CASSSSLKQGGVLEQETQYF; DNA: TGTGCCAGTAGCTCGTCGCTGAAACAGGGTGGGGTCTTGGAGCAAGAGACCCAGTACTTC
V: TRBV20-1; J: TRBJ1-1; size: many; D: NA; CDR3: CSARGITEAFF; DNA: TGCAGTGCTAGAGGTATAACTGAAGCTTTCTTT
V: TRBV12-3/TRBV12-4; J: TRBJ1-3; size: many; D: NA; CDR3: CASSDPGTTGNTIYF; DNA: TGTGCCAGCAGCGACCCAGGGACTACTGGAAACACCATATATTTT
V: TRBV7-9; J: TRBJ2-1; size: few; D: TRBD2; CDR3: CASSSGLAGVEQFF; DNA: TGTGCCAGCAGCTCGGGACTAGCCGGGGTTGAGCAGTTCTTC